A selection of T cell receptor beta chains follows, all from one sample in a study of blood T cell repertoires in COVID-19. Sequencing was performed with immunoSEQ multiplex PCR; in TCRdb, only in-frame clones are kept and a portion is missing. The repertoire consists of around 180,000 clones, with about nine tenths occurring once and the leading ten covering roughly 4%. The sample consisted of peripheral blood. These receptors all come from a woman aged 25 to 39 with acute or convalescent COVID-19. Both conserved end residues are part of each CDR3. D genes are given only for firm matches. The listing skips clone size in some rows; elsewhere it reads once, few, many or a size class.

clone_size d_call j_call v_call cdr3_nt cdr3_aa
. . TRBJ1-3 TRBV18 TGTGCCAGCTCACCGGGGGGTGGCCACAACACCATATATTTT CASSPGGGHNTIYF
. TRBD1 TRBJ2-2 TRBV19 TGTGCCAGTAGTATGGGACAGGGAAGCAACACCGGGGAGCTGTTTTTT CASSMGQGSNTGELFF
. . TRBJ2-1 TRBV2 TGTGCCAGCTTAGGGGGTTTTGGCTCCTACAATGAGCAGTTCTTC CASLGGFGSYNEQFF
. . TRBJ1-1 TRBV7-9 TGTGCCAGCAGCCCCGAACTTGAAGCTTTCTTT CASSPELEAFF
. . TRBJ2-2 TRBV7-2 TGTGCCAGCAGCTTAGGAGGGAGAAGCAACACCGGGGAGCTGTTTTTT CASSLGGRSNTGELFF
. . TRBJ1-2 TRBV6-5 TGTGCCAGCAGTAACCACGTACCTCCGGGGGGCTACACCTTC CASSNHVPPGGYTF
. TRBD1 TRBJ1-1 TRBV3-1/TRBV3-2 TGTGCCAGGTCAGGGGGTAGGGACACTGAAGCTTTCTTT CARSGGRDTEAFF
. . TRBJ2-1 TRBV10-3 TGTGCCATCAGTGAGACAGCAGGGTACGATGAGCAGTTCTTC CAISETAGYDEQFF
. . TRBJ1-5 TRBV28 TGTGCCAGCAATGCCTGGGACTTAGCTCTGGGGCATCAGCCCCAGCATTTT CASNAWDLALGHQPQHF
. TRBD2 TRBJ2-3 TRBV6-5 TGTGCCAGCAGTTTAGCGGGCAGCACAGATACGCAGTATTTT CASSLAGSTDTQYF
few TRBD2 TRBJ2-5 TRBV18 TGTGCCAGCTCACGTTCCCCTAGCGGGATCTGGGGGACCCAGTACTTC CASSRSPSGIWGTQYF
. . TRBJ2-2 TRBV6-5 TGTGCCAGCAAGGATGGACTACACACCGGGGAGCTGTTTTTT CASKDGLHTGELFF
. TRBD2 TRBJ2-1 TRBV27 TGTGCCAGCAGTGATAGACTAGCGGGAGCTAGGGATGAGCAGTTCTTC CASSDRLAGARDEQFF
. . TRBJ1-2 TRBV20-1 TGCAGTGCTAGTGGAGGGGGAATAAATGGCTACACCTTC CSASGGGINGYTF
. . TRBJ2-1 TRBV7-2 TGTGCCAGCAGCTTATTAGGGGTTCCCAATGAGCAGTTCTTC CASSLLGVPNEQFF
. . TRBJ1-3 TRBV28 TGTGCCCACACACCGCTCTCTGGAAACACCATATATTTT CAHTPLSGNTIYF
. TRBD2 TRBJ2-2 TRBV24-1 TGTGCCACCAGTGATGGGGGGAGGGCCGACGGGGAGCTGTTTTTT CATSDGGRADGELFF
. . TRBJ2-7 TRBV28 TGTGCCAGCAGTACCCCAGTGATAACGGGAGAGCAGTACTTC CASSTPVITGEQYF
. TRBD1 TRBJ2-7 TRBV27 TGTGCCAGCAGTTTAAAACCACAGGGGCCGGGGGAGCAGTACTTC CASSLKPQGPGEQYF
. TRBD1 TRBJ1-1 TRBV5-4 TGTGCCAGCAGCTCACTCCAGGGGGCTGCTGAAGCTTTCTTT CASSSLQGAAEAFF
once . TRBJ2-3 TRBV29-1 TGCAGCGTTGCAGGCGACGCCACAGATACGCAGTATTTT CSVAGDATDTQYF
. . TRBJ1-2 TRBV28 TGTGCCAGCAGTTTAACCGCGACTGTCTATGGCTACACCTTC CASSLTATVYGYTF
. TRBD1 TRBJ2-2 TRBV3-1/TRBV3-2 TGTGCCAGCAGCCTTCTGACAGGGGTGTCCGGGGAGCTGTTTTTT CASSLLTGVSGELFF
once . TRBJ2-1 TRBV27 TGTGCCAGCAGTTTTGCCGGGATTGGGAATGAGCAGTTCTTC CASSFAGIGNEQFF
. TRBD2 TRBJ2-7 TRBV6-6 TGTGCCAGCGGGACTAGTCCTGTCTTCGAGCAGTACTTC CASGTSPVFEQYF
. . TRBJ2-3 TRBV6-1 TGTGCCAGCAGTGAAAGGGGCAGATACACAGATACGCAGTATTTT CASSERGRYTDTQYF
. TRBD1 TRBJ1-1 TRBV18 TGTGCCAGCTCACAGGGGGCTAACACTGAAGCTTTCTTT CASSQGANTEAFF
. TRBD1 TRBJ2-2 TRBV5-1 TGCGCCAGCAGCTTAGGGACAGGCGGGGAGCTGTTTTTT CASSLGTGGELFF
. TRBD2 TRBJ2-3 TRBV28 TGTGCCAGCAGTTTCCTGGGGACTAGCGGCCATACGCAGTATTTT CASSFLGTSGHTQYF
once TRBD1 TRBJ2-7 TRBV2 TGTGCCAGCAGTCCGAGGACAGGGGCCTACGAGCAGTACTTC CASSPRTGAYEQYF
once . TRBJ1-4 TRBV28 TGTGCCAGCAGTTCGGAGTGGGTGACTACAACTAATGAAAAACTGTTTTTT CASSSEWVTTTNEKLFF
. TRBD2 TRBJ2-7 TRBV29-1 TGCAGCGTTGATGGGGGCGCGGGAGGCTACGAGCAGTACTTC CSVDGGAGGYEQYF
. TRBD1 TRBJ1-1 TRBV2 TGTGCCAGCAAACAGGGGGCAGGGGTGATGAACACTGAAGCTTTCTTT CASKQGAGVMNTEAFF
. TRBD2 TRBJ2-7 TRBV7-8 TGTGCCAGCAGCTTGGACCGCCCGGGACTAGCGGACGAGCAGTACTTC CASSLDRPGLADEQYF
once . TRBJ1-5 TRBV7-2 TGTGCCAGCAGCTTAAGGGGGTATCAGCCCCAGCATTTT CASSLRGYQPQHF
. TRBD1 TRBJ1-6 TRBV5-5 TGTGCCAGCAGCTTGGAGGGGGCGGCTTCACCCCTCCACTTT CASSLEGAASPLHF
. . TRBJ2-5 TRBV18 TGTGCCAGCTCACCAGCAGACAGACAAACTTTTGGGGAAGAGACCCAGTACTTC CASSPADRQTFGEETQYF